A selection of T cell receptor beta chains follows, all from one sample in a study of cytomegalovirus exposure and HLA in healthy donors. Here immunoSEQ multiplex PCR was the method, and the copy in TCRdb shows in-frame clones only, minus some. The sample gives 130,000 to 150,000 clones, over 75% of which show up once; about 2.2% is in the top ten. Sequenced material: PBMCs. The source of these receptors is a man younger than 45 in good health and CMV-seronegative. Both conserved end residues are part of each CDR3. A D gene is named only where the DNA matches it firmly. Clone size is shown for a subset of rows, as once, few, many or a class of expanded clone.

CASSFRRAMNTEAFF	TGTGCCAGCAGCTTTAGGAGGGCAATGAACACTGAAGCTTTCTTT	TRBJ1-1	NA	15	NA	TRBV5-6
CASTSTDTQYF	TGTGCCAGCACGAGCACAGATACGCAGTATTTT	TRBJ2-3	NA	11	NA	TRBV11-2
CASSEAGGGREPQHF	TGTGCCAGCAGTGAGGCAGGGGGCGGAAGGGAGCCCCAGCATTTT	TRBJ1-5	TRBD1	15	NA	TRBV2
CASSYMDRGRETQYF	TGTGCCAGCAGTTACATGGACAGGGGTCGAGAGACCCAGTACTTC	TRBJ2-5	TRBD1	15	once	TRBV6-5
CASSLRQTRNTGELFF	TGTGCCAGCAGTCTGCGACAGACCCGAAACACCGGGGAGCTGTTTTTT	TRBJ2-2	NA	16	NA	TRBV27
CASSLGLAGVDEQFF	TGTGCCAGCAGTTTAGGGCTAGCGGGAGTCGATGAGCAGTTCTTC	TRBJ2-1	TRBD2	15	NA	TRBV27
CASSLASSGGYNEQFF	TGTGCCAGCAGCTTAGCGTCCAGCGGGGGCTACAATGAGCAGTTCTTC	TRBJ2-1	TRBD2	16	NA	TRBV7-6
CASSSDFVFPGELFF	TGTGCCAGCAGCTCGGACTTCGTATTTCCCGGGGAGCTGTTTTTT	TRBJ2-2	NA	15	NA	TRBV5-4
CASSPPNGRSSYEQYF	TGTGCCAGCTCGCCTCCGAACGGGAGGTCCTCCTACGAGCAGTACTTC	TRBJ2-7	TRBD2	16	NA	TRBV18
CASSLPGKTGVIRWGEQFF	TGCGCCAGCAGCTTACCGGGGAAGACAGGGGTTATACGGTGGGGTGAGCAGTTCTTC	TRBJ2-1	TRBD1	19	NA	TRBV5-1
CASSQGEGPGGEQYF	TGCGCCAGCAGCCAAGGCGAAGGACCGGGGGGCGAGCAGTACTTC	TRBJ2-7	TRBD2	15	few	TRBV4-1
CASLGQGSGYPF	TGTGCCAGCCTGGGTCAGGGATCTGGCTACCCCTTC	TRBJ1-2	NA	12	NA	TRBV6-5
CAWSPAGPEAFF	TGTGCCTGGAGTCCCGCGGGCCCTGAAGCTTTCTTT	TRBJ1-1	NA	12	NA	TRBV30
CASSLVPRGTGELFF	TGCGCCAGCAGCTTGGTACCTAGGGGAACCGGGGAGCTGTTTTTT	TRBJ2-2	NA	15	NA	TRBV5-1
CASSFGDRGMTYNSPLHF	TGTGCCAGCAGCTTTGGGGACAGGGGCATGACCTATAATTCACCCCTCCACTTT	TRBJ1-6	TRBD1	18	NA	TRBV7-9
CASTPGGQGSSGYTF	TGTGCCAGCACCCCAGGGGGACAGGGTTCTAGCGGCTACACCTTC	TRBJ1-2	TRBD1	15	NA	TRBV6-5
CASSEGGTGVFYEQYF	TGTGCCAGCAGTGAAGGAGGGACAGGGGTCTTCTACGAGCAGTACTTC	TRBJ2-7	TRBD1	16	NA	TRBV2
CASSLSHRNEKLFF	TGTGCCAGCAGCTTGTCACACAGAAATGAAAAACTGTTTTTT	TRBJ1-4	NA	14	NA	TRBV11-1
CASSSRQGSSNQPQHF	TGTGCCAGCAGTTCACGACAGGGATCCTCCAATCAGCCCCAGCATTTT	TRBJ1-5	TRBD1	16	NA	TRBV27
CASSLAVGGEAFF	TGTGCCAGCAGCTTAGCGGTGGGGGGTGAAGCTTTCTTT	TRBJ1-1	NA	13	few	TRBV7-7
CASSDDRGTDTQYF	TGTGCCAGCAGCGACGACAGGGGGACAGATACGCAGTATTTT	TRBJ2-3	TRBD1	14	NA	TRBV11-3
CSARVNRALFF	TGCAGTGCTAGAGTGAACAGGGCCTTGTTTTTT	TRBJ1-4	NA	11	NA	TRBV20-1
CASSIRSSGDSYNEQFF	TGTGCCAGCAGCATCCGATCCAGCGGAGACTCCTACAATGAGCAGTTCTTC	TRBJ2-1	NA	17	NA	TRBV25-1
CASSEIARTEAFF	TGTGCCAGCAGTGAAATTGCGAGAACTGAAGCTTTCTTT	TRBJ1-1	NA	13	NA	TRBV6-1
CASSKKGITREATEAFF	TGTGCCAGCAGCAAAAAGGGGATAACTAGGGAGGCCACTGAAGCTTTCTTT	TRBJ1-1	NA	17	NA	TRBV21-1
CASSAGIRLAREQYF	TGTGCCAGCAGCGCAGGGATAAGACTAGCTCGGGAGCAGTACTTC	TRBJ2-7	TRBD2	15	NA	TRBV11-1
CASSQQGWNTEAFF	TGCGCCAGCAGCCAACAGGGATGGAACACTGAAGCTTTCTTT	TRBJ1-1	NA	14	NA	TRBV5-1
CASSGTGASNQPQHF	TGTGCCAGCAGCGGGACAGGGGCTAGCAATCAGCCCCAGCATTTT	TRBJ1-5	TRBD1	15	NA	TRBV9
CASSEGTAYEQYF	TGCGCCAGCAGTGAAGGGACAGCCTACGAGCAGTACTTC	TRBJ2-7	TRBD1	13	NA	TRBV10-1
CASSLWGTSGSADTQYF	TGCGCCAGCAGCTTGTGGGGGACTAGCGGGAGTGCAGATACGCAGTATTTT	TRBJ2-3	TRBD2	17	few	TRBV5-1
CSVSRDREGEQYF	TGCAGCGTTAGCCGGGACAGGGAAGGCGAGCAGTACTTC	TRBJ2-7	TRBD1	13	NA	TRBV29-1
CASRSPYTSTDTQYF	TGTGCCAGCAGATCACCGTATACTAGCACAGATACGCAGTATTTT	TRBJ2-3	NA	15	NA	TRBV6-5
CAWIHISSGNTIYF	TGTGCCTGGATCCACATTTCCTCTGGAAACACCATATATTTT	TRBJ1-3	NA	14	once	TRBV30
CASSSGRAHTNTGELFF	TGCGCCAGCTCTTCCGGGAGGGCACATACCAACACCGGGGAGCTGTTTTTT	TRBJ2-2	TRBD2	17	NA	TRBV4-1
CASSLLAGTDTQYF	TGTGCCAGCAGCTTACTAGCGGGTACAGATACGCAGTATTTT	TRBJ2-3	TRBD2	14	NA	TRBV7-2
CATSRVTGSYEQYF	TGTGCCACCAGCAGAGTAACAGGGTCCTACGAGCAGTACTTC	TRBJ2-7	NA	14	NA	TRBV15
CATSRGAVPTGGKGNQPQHF	TGTGCCACCAGCAGAGGGGCGGTACCGACAGGGGGCAAGGGCAATCAGCCCCAGCATTTT	TRBJ1-5	TRBD1	20	NA	TRBV15
CASSADRVYYGYTF	TGTGCCAGCAGCGCCGACAGGGTCTACTATGGCTACACCTTC	TRBJ1-2	TRBD1	14	NA	TRBV9
CASSQVGTINEQFF	TGCGCCAGCAGCCAAGTGGGGACAATCAATGAGCAGTTCTTC	TRBJ2-1	NA	14	NA	TRBV4-1
CASSPYSGRAGTDTQYF	TGCGCCAGCAGCCCCTACAGCGGGAGGGCCGGCACAGATACGCAGTATTTT	TRBJ2-3	TRBD2	17	NA	TRBV4-1